The 13 T cell receptor beta chains listed next were all sequenced from one sample in a study of cytomegalovirus exposure and HLA in healthy donors. The PCR used 60 Vbeta and 13 Jbeta primers. TCRdb keeps only in-frame clones here, not all; method: immunoSEQ multiplex PCR. The table lists around 180,000 clones, 80% of them singletons. Sequences were obtained from PBMCs. These receptors came from a man aged 25-45 years in good health and CMV-seropositive.

The rearrangement links TRBV19 to TRBJ1-2, with D perhaps matching TRBD1 (5 bases). Trimming removed 4 bases at V and 2 bases at J, with 14 bases between. Germline CDR1 LNHDA, CDR2 SQIVND (reference sequence). The CDR3 sequence is 15 residues long. Here the CDR3 reads CASSSTGIGNYGYTF. The CDR3 DNA is TGTGCCAGTAGTAGTACAGGTATTGGGAACTATGGCTACACCTTC.

This rearrangement joins TRBV10-3 to TRBJ2-5; TRBD2 agrees at 10 bases. This CDR3 is built from 14 residues. J gave up 3 bases and V 8 bases, and 6 bases lay outside the gene matches. Germline V lookup: CDR1 ENHRY, CDR2 SYGVKD. The CDR3 nucleotides are TGTGCCATCTCTCGAACTAGCGGGGAAGAGACCCAGTACTTC. Amino acids: CAISRTSGEETQYF.

The chain employs TRBV18 and TRBJ2-1; TRBD2 aligns across 13 bases. The CDR3 runs 16 residues. From germline, CDR1 is KGHSH and CDR2 LQKENI. V lost 3 bases to trimming and J lost 4 bases; unmatched junction nucleotides: 3. The CDR3 DNA reads as TGTGCCAGCTCACCCCTGGGACTAGCGGGGTACAATGAGCAGTTCTTC. Its protein is CASSPLGLAGYNEQFF.

The J gene is TRBJ2-3, the V gene TRBV7-3; 9 bases are shared with TRBD2. CDR1 is SGHTA and CDR2 is FQGTGA in the germline V gene. CDR3 size: 16 residues. Unmatched junction bases numbered 8, after V lost 4 bases and J lost 3 bases. The CDR3 DNA reads TGTGCCAGCAGCTCCCGAGGAGCGGGAGGTACAGATACGCAGTATTTT. Encoded protein: CASSSRGAGGTDTQYF.

V is TRBV28 and J is TRBJ2-5, with 7 nucleotides matching TRBD2. The germline gives CDR1 MDHEN, CDR2 SYDVKM. With 5 bases clipped from V and 1 base from J, the junction kept 10 bases outside the gene matches. CDR3 length equals 16 residues. CDR3 residues: CASSPGGLGRQETQYF. DNA of the CDR3: TGTGCCAGCAGTCCCGGGGGGTTGGGACGCCAAGAGACCCAGTACTTC.

This chain connects TRBV11-2 to TRBJ1-1, with 9 bases fitting TRBD1. V lost 6 bases to trimming and J lost 7 bases; unmatched junction nucleotides: 12. The CDR3 spans 15 residues. Per the germline V gene, CDR1 is SGHAT and CDR2 is FQNNGV. The CDR3 protein is CASRTTGTGMNEAFF. The CDR3 nucleotides are TGTGCCAGCAGGACTACCGGGACAGGGATGAATGAAGCTTTCTTT.

The chain uses TRBV6-5 and TRBJ1-2; D is possibly TRBD1 (5 bases). Germline V lookup: CDR1 MNHEY, CDR2 SVGAGI. With 4 bases removed from V and 7 bases from J, the gap between germline ends came to 13 bases. This CDR3 comprises 13 residues. As DNA, the CDR3 is TGTGCCAGCAGTTCCCGTAGGGGATTTGGCTACACCTTC. Its protein is CASSSRRGFGYTF.

This sequence joins TRBV6-1 and TRBJ1-1; D is undetermined. With 11 bases removed from V and 7 bases from J, the gap between germline ends came to 20 bases. Germline-derived CDR1 and CDR2 are MNHNS and SASEGT. This CDR3 is built from 13 residues. The DNA for the CDR3 is TGTGCCTCGGCGTCGGAGACGGCGGGTGAAGCTTTCTTT. This codes for CASASETAGEAFF.

The chain carries TRBV13 and TRBJ2-3; 8 nucleotides match TRBD1. J gave up 1 base and V 5 bases, and 8 bases lay outside the gene matches. Looked up from germline, CDR1 is PRHDT and CDR2 is FYEKMQ (reference sequence). The CDR3 is 16 amino acids. The CDR3: CASSARTGRGTDTQYF. CDR3 nucleotide sequence: TGTGCCAGCAGCGCCCGGACAGGGCGGGGCACAGATACGCAGTATTTT.

The chain employs TRBV14 and TRBJ2-2; TRBD2 might be the D (6 bases). Per the germline V gene, CDR1 is SGHDN and CDR2 is FVKESK. This CDR3 comprises 15 residues. Between the trimmed V and J ends, which lost 4 bases and 0 bases, there was a span of 9 bases. The CDR3 is CASSLRLANTGELFF. CDR3 coding DNA: TGTGCCAGCAGCCTTAGACTAGCGAACACCGGGGAGCTGTTTTTT.

This sequence joins TRBV4-2 and TRBJ1-1, with D perhaps TRBD1 (5 bases). CDR3 length equals 13 residues. Trimming left V 0 bases short and J 11 bases short, with 13 bases between. Germline CDR1 is LGHNA and CDR2 is YNFKEQ. CDR3 DNA sequence: TGTGCCAGCAGCCAAGATCTCACAGGAGTTGCTTTCTTT. This gives the protein CASSQDLTGVAFF.

The rearrangement joins TRBV6-1 to TRBJ2-6, with D perhaps matching TRBD1 (5 bases). The V and J ends lost 7 bases and 0 bases respectively, with 10 bases between them. This CDR3 has 15 residues. Germline lookup yields CDR1 MNHNS and CDR2 SASEGT. The CDR3 DNA sequence: TGTGCCAGCAACAAACAGGACTCTGGGGCCAACGTCCTGACTTTC. This codes for CASNKQDSGANVLTF.

The chain is built from TRBV6-5 and TRBJ2-1, with TRBD2 as a possible D gene (6 bases). The V end lost 7 bases, the J end lost 2 bases, and 15 bases lay between the germline ends. This CDR3 is built from 15 residues. The germline V gene has CDR1 MNHEY and CDR2 SVGAGI. In DNA form, the CDR3 reads TGTGCCAGCACCTTAAGACCGGGGGCCTACAATGAGCAGTTCTTC. It yields the protein CASTLRPGAYNEQFF.